The T cell receptor (beta chain) under discussion was sequenced for a study of blood T cell repertoires in COVID-19. The data were produced by immunoSEQ multiplex PCR, yet TCRdb's version contains in-frame clones alone and is incomplete. The sample has about 360,000 clones, more than 75% seen once. CDR3 length equals 16 residues. Losses at the gene ends were 0 bases for V and 4 bases for J; bases not matched to a gene: 5. CDR1 and CDR2 from the germline V gene are LNHNV and YYDKDF (reference sequence). V usage is TRBV15 and J usage is TRBJ1-1, with 10 positions matching TRBD1. The source of this sequence is a man between 40 and 49 years old in a cohort exposed to, infected with or recovered from COVID-19 (not recorded which). The sample comprised PBMCs or T cells enriched from blood (not recorded which). The CDR3 nucleotides are TGTGCCACCAGCAGAGATGGGACAGGGGTGGGCACTGAAGCTTTCTTT. Its translation: CATSRDGTGVGTEAFF.